Presented here are 25 T cell receptor beta chains from one specimen sequenced in a study of cytomegalovirus exposure and HLA in healthy donors. A multiplex PCR was run with 60 Vbeta primers and 13 Jbeta primers. Sequencing was performed with immunoSEQ multiplex PCR; in TCRdb, only in-frame clones are kept and a portion is missing. Here the sample spans 110,000 to 150,000 clones, less than 10% being singletons. Specimen: PBMCs. These receptors all come from a male donor in good health and CMV-seronegative.

This clone turned up a few times. The V call is TRBV7-3, the J call TRBJ2-2, with 9 bases that match TRBD1. V was clipped by 2 bases and J by 4 bases; unmatched bases: 2. Per germline, CDR1 SGHTA and CDR2 FQGTGA. The CDR3 extends over 15 amino acids. The CDR3 DNA reads as TGTGCCAGCAGCTTAGACAGGGGGGTCACCGGGGAGCTGTTTTTT. Translating it yields CASSLDRGVTGELFF.

This clone has just a few counts. This sequence joins TRBV7-9 and TRBJ1-2; D remains ambiguous. The length of the CDR3 is 15 residues. Trimming removed 1 base from V and 9 bases from J, with 18 bases in between. Germline loops: CDR1 SEHNR, CDR2 FQNEAQ (reference sequence). The CDR3 protein is CASSLEEGGDGRYTF. CDR3 coding DNA: TGTGCCAGCAGCTTAGAAGAAGGAGGAGACGGGCGCTACACCTTC.

The V and J genes are TRBV23-1 and TRBJ1-2; 7 bases line up with TRBD1. TRBV23-1 is known as an ORF, though its function is uncertain. The CDR3 runs to 13 residues. V shed 3 bases and J 5 bases; nucleotides not matched to a gene: 3. CDR3 DNA: TGCGCCAGCAGTCATGACAGGGTATATGGCTACACCTTC. Amino acids: CASSHDRVYGYTF.

The rearrangement joins TRBV10-2 to TRBJ1-3; TRBD1 matches at 7 bases. The V and J ends lost 2 bases and 2 bases, in that order; junction bases with no gene match: 3. CDR3 length equals 15 residues. CDR1 and CDR2 from the germline V gene are WSHSY and SAAADI. CDR3: CASSETGTAGNTIYF. The CDR3, as DNA: TGCGCCAGCAGTGAGACTGGGACAGCTGGAAACACCATATATTTT.

This clone was observed a few times. This sequence joins TRBV7-9 and TRBJ2-1; 9 bases are shared with TRBD2. Unmatched junction bases numbered 3, after V lost 1 base and J lost 5 bases. The CDR3 has 15 residues. Germline-derived CDR1 and CDR2 are SEHNR and FQNEAQ (reference sequence). The CDR3 DNA reads TGTGCCAGCAGCTTAGAGGGACTAGCAAACAATGAGCAGTTCTTC. Protein product: CASSLEGLANNEQFF.

This clone has just a few counts. The V and J genes are TRBV5-1 and TRBJ2-1; D possibly corresponds to TRBD1 (5 bases). V was pared by 0 bases and J by 1 base, with 11 bases between. This CDR3 has 16 residues. From germline, CDR1 is SGHRS and CDR2 YFSETQ. CDR3 nucleotide sequence: TGCGCCAGCAGCTTGGACAGCCGGACATCCTACAATGAGCAGTTCTTC. Residues: CASSLDSRTSYNEQFF.

This clone was observed a few times. The chain recombines TRBV29-1 with TRBJ1-4; D unclear. CDR1 is SQVTM and CDR2 is ANQGSEA in the germline V gene. V lost 6 bases and J 7 bases, leaving 9 bases between the germline ends. CDR3 length equals 11 residues. CDR3 sequence reads: CSVPAGEKLFF. The CDR3 DNA follows: TGCAGCGTGCCTGCAGGTGAAAAACTGTTTTTT.

This rearrangement joins TRBV28 to TRBJ2-1; D unclear. The CDR3 runs 15 residues. Trimming shortened V by 5 bases and J by 0 bases, and 11 bases separated the two germline ends. Germline V gene lookup returns CDR1 MDHEN and CDR2 SYDVKM. The CDR3 protein is CASSLPMSSYNEQFF. DNA for the CDR3: TGTGCCAGCAGTCTCCCGATGAGCTCCTACAATGAGCAGTTCTTC.

This clone was observed a handful of times. The rearrangement uses TRBV30 and TRBJ1-2, with 9 bases identical to TRBD1. V gave up 3 bases and J gave up 2 bases; unmatched junction bases: 4. Germline CDR1 and CDR2: GTSNPN and SVGIG (reference sequence). The CDR3 consists of 14 residues. CDR3 amino acids: CAWSSGTGNYGYTF. The CDR3 DNA sequence: TGTGCCTGGAGCTCCGGGACAGGGAACTATGGCTACACCTTC.

This clone was recorded a few times. The V and J genes are TRBV5-6 and TRBJ2-6; a weak D match, TRBD1 (6 bases). V was clipped by 4 bases and J by 12 bases, with 17 bases between them. CDR3 length: 14 residues. Germline values: CDR1 SGHDT, CDR2 YYEEEE. The CDR3 sequence: CASSPPRTQGVLTF. CDR3 nucleotides: TGTGCCAGCAGCCCCCCCAGGACACAGGGCGTCCTGACTTTC.

This clone was detected a few times. This chain uses TRBV25-1 with TRBJ1-1; unclear D gene. Germline CDR1 and CDR2: MGHDK and SYGVNS. V was shortened by 3 bases and J by 3 bases, with 5 bases between the two germline ends. The CDR3 covers 12 residues. The chain's CDR3 is CASSDPYTEAFF. CDR3 nucleotides: TGTGCCAGCAGTGATCCCTACACTGAAGCTTTCTTT.

This chain connects TRBV9 to TRBJ1-3; no reliable D call. The germline V gene encodes CDR1 SGDLS and CDR2 YYNGEE. The CDR3 extends over 15 amino acids. Between the trimmed V and J ends, which lost 4 bases and 1 base, there was a span of 12 bases. The CDR3 DNA is TGTGCCAGCAGCCCCCGAGCCTCTTCTGGAAACACCATATATTTT. Protein: CASSPRASSGNTIYF.

This clone was observed a few times. This CDR3 is CASSPAGAFYEQYF. CDR3 in DNA: TGTGCCAGCAGCCCAGCGGGGGCGTTTTACGAGCAGTACTTC. The V and J genes are TRBV27 and TRBJ2-7; TRBD2 aligns across 8 bases. With 6 bases clipped from V and 4 bases from J, the junction kept 8 bases outside the gene matches. This CDR3 spans 14 amino acids. The germline gives CDR1 MNHEY, CDR2 SMNVEV (reference sequence).

The table lists this clone with a count of one. V gene TRBV9 combines with J gene TRBJ1-4; TRBD1 matches at 10 bases. In germline, CDR1 is SGDLS, CDR2 YYNGEE. This CDR3 comprises 14 residues. V dropped 3 bases and J dropped 11; count of bases not matched to a gene: 7. CDR3 sequence reads: CASSDRQGAGKLFF. As DNA, the CDR3 is TGTGCCAGCAGCGACCGACAGGGGGCCGGTAAACTGTTTTTT. Looking up the rest from reference TRBV9 and TRBJ1-4 gives the full variable domain: DSGVTQTPKHLITATGQRVTLRCSPRSGDLSVYWYQQSLDQGLQFLIQYYNGEERAKGNILERFSAQQFPDLHSELNLSSLELGDSALYFCASSDRQGAGKLFFGSGTQLSVL.

V usage is TRBV5-8 and J usage is TRBJ2-1, with 9 bases fitting TRBD1. The germline V gene encodes CDR1 SGHTS and CDR2 YDEGEE. The CDR3 spans 15 residues. Unmatched junction bases numbered 6, after V lost 3 bases and J lost 5 bases. CDR3 DNA sequence: TGTGCCAGCAGCTCCGGGACAGGGAACCACAATGAGCAGTTCTTC. It specifies CASSSGTGNHNEQFF.

This clone appeared a few times. The chain has TRBV2 and TRBJ2-7; 9 nucleotides match TRBD1. V lost 6 bases to trimming and J lost 0 bases; unmatched junction nucleotides: 9. The CDR3 contains 16 residues. Germline assignment: CDR1 SNHLY and CDR2 FYNNEI. CDR3 region: CASRGQGKKDSYEQYF. CDR3 sequence (DNA): TGTGCCAGCAGGGGACAGGGAAAAAAGGACTCCTACGAGCAGTACTTC.

CDR3 sequence: CASSRGTEAFF. For the CDR3, the DNA is TGTGCCAGCAGCAGGGGCACTGAAGCTTTCTTT. V is TRBV11-3 and J is TRBJ1-1, with TRBD1 as a possible D gene (5 bases). Trimming pared 5 bases from V and 4 bases from J, leaving 5 bases between. CDR1 SGHNT and CDR2 YENEEA come from the germline V gene. This CDR3 has 11 residues.

This rearrangement joins TRBV19 to TRBJ1-5; D is ambiguous. This CDR3 comprises 13 residues. Trimming took off 4 bases at V and 8 bases at J, with 12 bases between the two ends. CDR1 is LNHDA, CDR2 SQIVND, per germline (reference sequence). For the CDR3, the DNA is TGTGCCAGTAGTACCACTGCGGTGGAGCCCCAGCATTTT. It specifies CASSTTAVEPQHF.

This clone showed up just a few times. J is TRBJ2-1 and V is TRBV10-3; possible D gene TRBD1, 5 bases. Germline-derived CDR1 and CDR2 are ENHRY and SYGVKD. V lost 0 bases, J lost 4 bases, and 13 bases lay in between. The CDR3 totals 16 residues. CDR3: CAISESTGRVYNEQFF. CDR3 DNA: TGTGCCATCAGTGAGTCCACAGGCAGGGTATACAATGAGCAGTTCTTC.

The sample holds a few counts of this clone. This chain uses TRBV19 with TRBJ2-7; possibly TRBD2 for D (6 bases). Per germline, CDR1 LNHDA and CDR2 SQIVND (reference sequence). The V end was cut by 3 bases, the J end by 0 bases, with 12 bases between. This CDR3 is built from 15 residues. The DNA of the CDR3 is TGTGCCAGTAGTATGGGTGCGGGATACTCCTACGAGCAGTACTTC. Translation gives CASSMGAGYSYEQYF.

The DNA of the CDR3 is TGTGCCAGCAACCGACAGGGGTGGAACACTGAAGCTTTCTTT. This gives the protein CASNRQGWNTEAFF. The rearrangement joins TRBV9 to TRBJ1-1; 8 bases line up with TRBD1. The CDR3 is 14 amino acids. Germline V gene lookup returns CDR1 SGDLS and CDR2 YYNGEE. Trimming cost V 6 bases and J 1 base; bases outside gene matches: 5.

This clone was counted a few times. This chain links TRBV5-5 with TRBJ1-1; 8 bases match TRBD1. Germline assignment: CDR1 SGHKS and CDR2 YYEKEE (reference sequence). The CDR3 contains 16 residues. J was trimmed by 0 bases and V by 4 bases; bases with no gene match: 8. DNA of the CDR3: TGTGCCAGCAGCCGTGGACAGGGTGGGATGAACACTGAAGCTTTCTTT. This codes for CASSRGQGGMNTEAFF.

This clone turned up a few times. The chain has TRBV27 and TRBJ2-7, with D possibly TRBD1 on 6 matching bases. This CDR3 region has 13 residues. CDR1 and CDR2 (germline): MNHEY, SMNVEV (reference sequence). With 3 bases removed from V and 3 bases from J, the gap between germline ends came to 9 bases. CDR3 nucleotide sequence: TGTGCCAGCAGTTTTGAGGGACACTACGAGCAGTACTTC. Its translation is CASSFEGHYEQYF.

The table lists this clone with a few counts. V and J are TRBV28 and TRBJ2-7; 9 bases map to TRBD1. The CDR3 contains 13 residues. Per germline, CDR1 MDHEN and CDR2 SYDVKM. Trimming took 6 bases from V and 3 from J; bases not matched to a gene: 3. CDR3 DNA: TGTGCCAGCAGAGGACAGGGGAGCTACGAGCAGTACTTC. This codes for CASRGQGSYEQYF.

This clone was observed a handful of times. The chain has TRBV5-1 and TRBJ2-2; TRBD1 agrees at 11 bases. The CDR3 is 16 residues long. V was pared by 1 base and J by 6 bases, with 5 bases of the junction left unmatched. From germline, CDR1 is SGHRS and CDR2 YFSETQ. The CDR3 DNA is TGCGCCAGCAGCTTGCCTCCGGGACAGGGGGCCGGGGAGCTGTTTTTT. The encoded protein is CASSLPPGQGAGELFF.